The TCR beta chain under discussion was sequenced for a study of shared clonotypes between healthy human individuals. Assay: immunoSEQ multiplex PCR; the TCRdb copy retains only in-frame clones and omits some. The sample holds about 380,000 clones, 95% to 97% seen once. There are 14 residues in the CDR3. The V gene's germline CDR1 is KGHSH and CDR2 LQKENI. The V end was cut by 1 base, the J end by 4 bases, with 10 bases between. Study results and limitations: Generation probabilities were higher for clonotypes shared across all four sorted-subset donors than for unshared ones. Sorted-subset sequencing, rarefaction showed, was incomplete despite large depth.

About this clone itself: Its antigen is not identified.

The sample consisted of memory CD8+ T cells sorted from blood. The subset was: CD45RO+ cells pooled with CCR7-negative TemRA cells. The chain couples TRBV18 to TRBJ1-2; D is unresolved. The receptor was derived from a man aged 30 to 39 in good health. The CDR3 DNA reads as TGTGCCAGCTCACCACTCGTGATGTTCTATGGCTACACCTTC. Amino acid sequence: CASSPLVMFYGYTF.